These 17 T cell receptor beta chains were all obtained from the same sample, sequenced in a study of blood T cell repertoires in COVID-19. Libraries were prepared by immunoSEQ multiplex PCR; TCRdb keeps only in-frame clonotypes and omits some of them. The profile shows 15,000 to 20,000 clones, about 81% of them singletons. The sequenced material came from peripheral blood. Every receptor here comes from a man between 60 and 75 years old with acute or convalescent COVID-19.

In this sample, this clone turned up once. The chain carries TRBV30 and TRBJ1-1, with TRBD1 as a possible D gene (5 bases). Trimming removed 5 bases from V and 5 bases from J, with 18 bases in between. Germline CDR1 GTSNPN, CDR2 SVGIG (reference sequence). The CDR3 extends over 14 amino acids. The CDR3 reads CAWGGRGRWTEAFF. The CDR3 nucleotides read TGTGCCTGGGGGGGTCGGGGGAGGTGGACTGAAGCTTTCTTT.

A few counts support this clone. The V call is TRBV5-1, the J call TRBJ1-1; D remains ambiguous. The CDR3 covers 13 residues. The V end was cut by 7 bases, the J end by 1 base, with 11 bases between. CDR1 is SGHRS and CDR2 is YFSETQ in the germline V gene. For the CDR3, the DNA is TGCGCCAGCCGATTACAGCCGAACACTGAAGCTTTCTTT. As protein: CASRLQPNTEAFF.

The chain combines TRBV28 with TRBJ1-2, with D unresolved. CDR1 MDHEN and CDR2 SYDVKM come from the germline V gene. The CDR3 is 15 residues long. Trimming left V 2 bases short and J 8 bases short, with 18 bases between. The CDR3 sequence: CASSLGTPGPTGYTF. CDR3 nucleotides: TGTGCCAGCAGTTTAGGAACACCGGGTCCCACGGGCTACACCTTC.

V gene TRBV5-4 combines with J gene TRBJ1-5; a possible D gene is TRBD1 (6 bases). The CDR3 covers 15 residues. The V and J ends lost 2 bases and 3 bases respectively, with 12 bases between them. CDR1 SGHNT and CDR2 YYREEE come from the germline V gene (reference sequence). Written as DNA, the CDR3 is TGTGCCAGCAGCTTAGGCGACAGGCCCAATCAGCCCCAGCATTTT. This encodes CASSLGDRPNQPQHF. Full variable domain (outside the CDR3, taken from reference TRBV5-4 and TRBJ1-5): ETGVTQSPTHLIKTRGQQVTLRCSSQSGHNTVSWYQQALGQGPQFIFQYYREEENGRGNFPPRFSGLQFPNYSSELNVNALELDDSALYLCASSLGDRPNQPQHFGDGTRLSIL.

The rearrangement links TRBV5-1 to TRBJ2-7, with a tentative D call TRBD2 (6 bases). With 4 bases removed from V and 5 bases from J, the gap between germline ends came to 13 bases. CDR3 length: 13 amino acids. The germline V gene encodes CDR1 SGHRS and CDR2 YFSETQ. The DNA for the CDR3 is TGCGCCAGCAGCACTAACGAGCGGGACGAGCAGTACTTC. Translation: CASSTNERDEQYF.

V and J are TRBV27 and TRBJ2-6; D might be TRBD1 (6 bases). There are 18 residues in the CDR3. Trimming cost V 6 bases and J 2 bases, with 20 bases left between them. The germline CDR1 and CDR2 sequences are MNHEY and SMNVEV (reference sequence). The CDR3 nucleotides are TGTGCCAGCAGCCCGGACGGGACACGAACGCCTGGGGCCAACGTCCTGACTTTC. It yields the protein CASSPDGTRTPGANVLTF.

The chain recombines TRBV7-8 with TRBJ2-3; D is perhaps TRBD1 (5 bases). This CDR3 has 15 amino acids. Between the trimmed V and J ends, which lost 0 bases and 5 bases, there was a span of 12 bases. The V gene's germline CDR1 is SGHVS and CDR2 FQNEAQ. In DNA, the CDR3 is TGTGCCAGCAGCTTAGCGTGGCAGGGATTAGATACGCAGTATTTT. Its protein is CASSLAWQGLDTQYF.

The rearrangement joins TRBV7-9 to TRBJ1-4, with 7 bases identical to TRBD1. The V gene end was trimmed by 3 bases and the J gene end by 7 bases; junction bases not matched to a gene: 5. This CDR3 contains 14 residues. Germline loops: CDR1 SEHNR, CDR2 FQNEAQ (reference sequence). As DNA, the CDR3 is TGTGCCAGCAGCTTCGGGACAGAAGCTGAAAAACTGTTTTTT. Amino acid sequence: CASSFGTEAEKLFF.

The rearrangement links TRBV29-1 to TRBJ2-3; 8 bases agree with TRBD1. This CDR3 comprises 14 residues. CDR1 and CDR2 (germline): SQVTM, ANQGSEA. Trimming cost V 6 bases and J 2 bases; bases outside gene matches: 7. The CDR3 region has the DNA TGCAGCGTGCCCCGGACAGGGACCACAGATACGCAGTATTTT. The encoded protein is CSVPRTGTTDTQYF.

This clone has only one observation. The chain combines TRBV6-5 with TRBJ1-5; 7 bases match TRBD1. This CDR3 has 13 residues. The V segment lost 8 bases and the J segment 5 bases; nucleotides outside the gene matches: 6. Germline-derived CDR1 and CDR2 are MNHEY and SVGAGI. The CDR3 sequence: CASGQVIHQPQHF. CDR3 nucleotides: TGTGCCAGCGGACAGGTGATCCATCAGCCCCAGCATTTT.

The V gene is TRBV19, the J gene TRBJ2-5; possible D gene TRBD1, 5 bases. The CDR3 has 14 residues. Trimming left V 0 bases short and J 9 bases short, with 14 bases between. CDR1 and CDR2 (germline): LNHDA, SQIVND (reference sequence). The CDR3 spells CASSIEWGLAAQYF. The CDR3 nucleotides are TGTGCCAGTAGTATAGAATGGGGCCTTGCGGCCCAGTACTTC.

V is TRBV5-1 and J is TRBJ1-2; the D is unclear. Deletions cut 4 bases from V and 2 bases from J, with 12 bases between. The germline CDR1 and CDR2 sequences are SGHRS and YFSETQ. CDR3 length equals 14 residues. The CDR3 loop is CASSANQENYGYTF. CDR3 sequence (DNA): TGCGCCAGCAGCGCGAATCAGGAAAACTATGGCTACACCTTC.

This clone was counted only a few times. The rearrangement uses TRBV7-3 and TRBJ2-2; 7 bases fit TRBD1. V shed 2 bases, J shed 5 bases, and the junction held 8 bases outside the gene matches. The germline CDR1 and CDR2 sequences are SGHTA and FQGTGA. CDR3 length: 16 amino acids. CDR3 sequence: CASSLPQGLGTGELFF. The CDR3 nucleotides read TGTGCCAGCAGCTTACCACAGGGGTTGGGTACCGGGGAGCTGTTTTTT.

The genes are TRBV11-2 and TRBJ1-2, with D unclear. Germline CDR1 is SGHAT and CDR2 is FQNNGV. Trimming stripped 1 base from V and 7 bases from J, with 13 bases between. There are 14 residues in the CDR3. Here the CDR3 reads CASSLGVKAGGYTF. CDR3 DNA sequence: TGTGCCAGCAGCTTAGGGGTTAAAGCGGGTGGCTACACCTTC.

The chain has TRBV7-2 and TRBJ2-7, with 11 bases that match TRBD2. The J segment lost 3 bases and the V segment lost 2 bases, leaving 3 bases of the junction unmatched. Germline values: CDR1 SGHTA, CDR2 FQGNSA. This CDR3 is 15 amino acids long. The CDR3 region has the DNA TGTGCCAGCAGCTTAAATAGCGGGGGGGGCTACGAGCAGTACTTC. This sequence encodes CASSLNSGGGYEQYF. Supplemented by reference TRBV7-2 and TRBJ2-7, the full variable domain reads GAGVSQSPSNKVTEKGKDVELRCDPISGHTALYWYRQSLGQGLEFLIYFQGNSAPDKSGLPSDRFSAERTGGSVSTLTIQRTQQEDSAVYLCASSLNSGGGYEQYFGPGTRLTVT.

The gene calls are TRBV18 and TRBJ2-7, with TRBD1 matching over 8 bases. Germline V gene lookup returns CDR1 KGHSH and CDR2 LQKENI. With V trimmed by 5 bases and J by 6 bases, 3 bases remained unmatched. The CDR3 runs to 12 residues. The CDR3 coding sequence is TGTGCCAGCTCATCACAGGGGGTCGAGCAGTACTTC. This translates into CASSSQGVEQYF.

DNA of the CDR3: TGTGCCAGCAGCCCGGACAGAGCGTACAATGAGCAGTTCTTC. This codes for CASSPDRAYNEQFF. The chain recombines TRBV7-9 with TRBJ2-1; the D gene is possibly TRBD1 (6 bases). Trimming took off 5 bases at V and 4 bases at J, with 12 bases between the two ends. Germline CDR1 SEHNR, CDR2 FQNEAQ (reference sequence). There are 14 residues in the CDR3.